The 7 T cell receptor beta chains reported below all come from one sample, sequenced in a study of Graves' ophthalmopathy and Graves' hyperthyroidism. RNA served as the template for amplifying TCR beta CDR3 regions. Scientists carried out first-round RT-PCR using HTBI primers and then a second-round multiplex PCR. TCRdb redid the calling of the multiplex PCR reads with MiXCR, one entry per CDR3 protein. The data hold about 50,000 distinct CDR3 sequences, with roughly half observed a single time. Sequencing was carried out using peripheral blood. Receptors were obtained from an adult woman with Graves' ophthalmopathy.

This clonotype was recorded many times. The rearrangement links TRBV20-1 to TRBJ1-1; TRBD1 is a possible D gene (6 bases). The V and J ends lost 6 bases and 1 base respectively, with 9 bases between them. The CDR3 is 12 amino acids. The V gene's germline CDR1 is DFQATT and CDR2 SNEGSKA (reference sequence). For the CDR3, the DNA is TGCAGTGCCCAACAGGGGAACACTGAAGCTTTCTTT. It translates to CSAQQGNTEAFF.

This rearrangement joins TRBV9 to TRBJ2-2, with 9 positions matching TRBD1. V gave up 0 bases and J gave up 7 bases; unmatched junction bases: 10. The CDR3 is 17 amino acids. Germline V gene lookup returns CDR1 SGDLS and CDR2 YYNGEE. The CDR3 loop reads CASSVAHKTGGGGELFF. The DNA of the CDR3 is TGTGCCAGCAGCGTAGCCCATAAAACAGGGGGCGGCGGGGAGCTGTTTTTT. The whole variable domain, remainder taken from reference TRBV9 and TRBJ2-2, is DSGVTQTPKHLITATGQRVTLRCSPRSGDLSVYWYQQSLDQGLQFLIQYYNGEERAKGNILERFSAQQFPDLHSELNLSSLELGDSALYFCASSVAHKTGGGGELFFGEGSRLTVL.

This clonotype came up many times. The CDR3 spells CASSQYGAGAVTDTQYF. CDR3 coding DNA: TGCGCCAGCAGCCAGTACGGAGCGGGAGCGGTGACAGATACGCAGTATTTT. The chain carries TRBV4-3 and TRBJ2-3; 8 bases match TRBD2. Germline V lookup: CDR1 LGHNA, CDR2 YSLEER. The CDR3 runs to 17 residues. V was pared by 3 bases and J by 3 bases, with 11 bases of the junction left unmatched.

The V and J genes are TRBV12-3 or TRBV12-4 and TRBJ2-7; 9 nucleotides match TRBD1. The CDR3 is 15 residues long. J gave up 7 bases and V 7 bases, and 14 bases lay outside the gene matches. CDR3 bases: TGTGCCAGCACCGGCCGGGACAGGGACACCGGGGAGCAGTACTTC. Its protein product is CASTGRDRDTGEQYF.

The rearrangement uses TRBV25-1 and TRBJ2-7, with TRBD2 matching 8 bases. The CDR3 runs to 14 residues. Per germline, CDR1 MGHDK and CDR2 SYGVNS. The CDR3 sequence is CARDLGSGMGEQYF. The CDR3 region has the DNA TGTGCTAGAGATCTGGGTAGCGGGATGGGGGAGCAGTACTTC.

There are many counts of this clonotype. The chain combines TRBV6-2 or TRBV6-3 with TRBJ1-4, with D possibly TRBD1 on 5 matching bases. Trimming shortened V by 6 bases and J by 0 bases, and 11 bases separated the two germline ends. Germline loops: CDR1 MNHEY, CDR2 SVGEGT. This CDR3 comprises 15 residues. DNA for the CDR3: TGTGCCAGCAGCCCGGTCAGGGCAACTAATGAAAAACTGTTTTTT. It specifies CASSPVRATNEKLFF.

A note on this clonotype: Compared with germline, one end of the junction differs, possibly owing to a read error. The rearrangement uses TRBV20-1 and TRBJ2-5; D perhaps matches TRBD1 (5 bases). CDR3 length: 14 amino acids. Germline values: CDR1 DFQATT, CDR2 SNEGSKA (reference sequence). The CDR3 loop is CSAPRIGAQETQYF. CDR3 sequence (DNA): TGCAGTGCTCCCAGGATAGGGGCGCAAGAGACCCAGTACTTT.